The rows below give T cell receptor beta chains drawn from one sample of a study of human T cells and chemical hapten exposure. MiXCR, run by TCRdb on the RACE reads, gives a single entry per CDR3 protein. The data show about 120,000 distinct CDR3 sequences, roughly 15% seen once. Here the sequenced sample was whole blood, taken in connection with sensitization to the hapten diphenylcyclopropenone (DPC). Receptors were obtained from a young man with alopecia areata. Some clones in this sample may be carry-over from other donors' samples. Both conserved end residues are part of each CDR3. A D gene is named only where the DNA matches it firmly. Not all rows give a size; the values are once, few, many and, for expanded clones, a class.

>NA|NA|TRBJ2-3|TRBV5-1
CASSYGSSTDTQYF
TGCGCCAGCAGTTACGGGTCGAGCACAGATACGCAGTATTTT
>NA|NA|TRBJ2-5|TRBV7-8
CASSSGHPQETQYF
TGTGCCAGCAGCTCAGGACACCCCCAAGAGACCCAGTACTTC
>NA|NA|TRBJ2-5|TRBV7-9
CASSLGLLQETQYF
TGTGCCAGCAGCTTAGGACTACTACAAGAGACCCAGTACTTC
>NA|many|TRBJ1-5|TRBV24-1
CATSDDTYQPQHF
TGTGCCACCAGTGATGACACCTATCAGCCCCAGCATTTT
>NA|NA|TRBJ2-5|TRBV11-2
CASNNFGQRQETQYF
TGTGCCAGCAACAACTTCGGACAGCGCCAAGAGACCCAGTACTTC
>NA|few|TRBJ2-7|TRBV28
CATSSYSYEQYF
TGTGCCACTAGCAGCTACTCCTACGAGCAGTACTTC
>NA|NA|TRBJ1-1|TRBV7-9
CASIDGGRSTEAFF
TGTGCCAGCATCGATGGGGGGAGGAGCACTGAAGCTTTCTTT
>TRBD1|many|TRBJ1-6|TRBV4-3
CASSQVARQGRDSPLHF
TGCGCCAGCAGCCAAGTGGCGAGACAGGGAAGAGACTCACCCCTCCACTTT
>NA|NA|TRBJ1-5|TRBV12-3/TRBV12-4
CASSLKMGRGRNQPQHF
TGTGCCAGCAGTTTAAAGATGGGGCGCGGGCGCAATCAGCCCCAGCATTTT
>NA|many|TRBJ1-5|TRBV7-2
CASSLEGRSNQPQHF
TGTGCCAGCAGCTTAGAAGGCAGAAGCAATCAGCCCCAGCATTTT
>NA|NA|TRBJ2-3|TRBV19
CASSIPRGTDTQYF
TGTGCCAGTAGTATACCCCGGGGGACAGATACGCAGTATTTT
>NA|NA|TRBJ1-5|TRBV5-6
CASSLSIGRDSNQPQHF
TGTGCCAGCAGCTTGTCGATCGGCAGGGATAGCAATCAGCCCCAGCATTTT
>NA|few|TRBJ2-2|TRBV6-2/TRBV6-3
CASSTWGPAGELFF
TGTGCCAGCTCTACCTGGGGGCCGGCTGGGGAGCTGTTTTTT
>TRBD2|few|TRBJ2-5|TRBV18
CASSTYGTSGGGETQYF
TGTGCCAGCTCAACGTACGGGACTAGCGGGGGTGGAGAGACCCAGTACTTC
>NA|few|TRBJ2-3|TRBV7-9
CASSLIPPLATDTQYF
TGTGCCAGCAGCTTAATCCCACCCCTAGCCACAGATACGCAGTATTTT
>NA|few|TRBJ1-1|TRBV27
CASSLWGPSGMINTEAFF
TGTGCCAGCAGTTTATGGGGACCTTCAGGGATGATAAACACTGAAGCTTTCTTT
>TRBD2|few|TRBJ2-1|TRBV14
CASSQEAVAGSNEQFF
TGTGCCAGCAGCCAAGAAGCAGTAGCGGGGAGTAATGAGCAGTTCTTC
>NA|NA|TRBJ2-3|TRBV3-1
CASSQSGSAADTQYF
TGTGCCAGCAGCCAGAGCGGGTCGGCGGCAGATACGCAGTATTTT
>NA|many|TRBJ1-1|TRBV12-3/TRBV12-4
CASSHPEAGWGDRTEAFF
TGTGCCAGCAGCCACCCCGAGGCTGGGTGGGGAGATCGGACTGAAGCTTTCTTT
>NA|NA|TRBJ2-7|TRBV9
CASSVAQDYEQHF
TGTGCCAGCAGCGTAGCACAGGACTACGAGCAGCACTTC
>NA|few|TRBJ2-3|TRBV12-3/TRBV12-4
CASSEEATQYF
TGTGCCAGCAGCGAGGAGGCTACGCAGTATTTT
>NA|NA|TRBJ2-2|TRBV5-4
CASRQRVRTGELFF
TGTGCCAGCAGACAAAGGGTTAGGACCGGGGAGCTGTTTTTT
>TRBD1|few|TRBJ2-5|TRBV20-1
CSARMDRAGETQYF
TGCAGTGCTAGGATGGACAGGGCAGGAGAGACCCAGTACTTC
>TRBD1|NA|TRBJ1-2|TRBV2
CASILGQANYGYTF
TGTGCCAGCATCCTAGGACAGGCAAACTATGGCTACACCTTC
>NA|few|TRBJ1-2|TRBV6-5
CASSYADYGYTF
TGTGCCAGCAGTTACGCTGATTATGGCTACACCTTC
>TRBD1|few|TRBJ2-2|TRBV6-2/TRBV6-3
CASSRQGTPSGELFF
TGTGCCAGCAGTAGACAGGGGACCCCCTCCGGGGAGCTGTTTTTT
>NA|many|TRBJ1-2|TRBV19
CASSIDSGIYGYTF
TGTGCCAGTAGTATAGATTCGGGCATCTATGGCTACACCTTC